This is a list of T cell receptor beta chains from one sample in a study of vaccination and CD4 T cells after COVID-19. Their recognized antigens are unknown. TCRdb itself ran the PCR reads through MiXCR, one entry per CDR3 protein. Of 20,000 to 25,000 distinct CDR3 sequences in the sample, approximately 50% are singletons; the top ten hold roughly 9%. Specimen: CD4+ T cells from blood, cultured in vitro. Receptor source: a human donor who had recovered from COVID-19. CDR3s include the opening cysteine and the closing phenylalanine or tryptophan. The D gene is left open where the match is weak. Size values are once, few and many counts, or a class for expanded clones, and some rows have none.

clone_size	d_call	j_call	v_call	cdr3_aa	cdr3_nt
-	TRBD2	TRBJ2-2	TRBV9	CASSGLAGGGTGELFF	TGTGCCAGCAGCGGGCTAGCGGGAGGAGGCACCGGGGAGCTGTTTTTT
-	-	TRBJ1-6	TRBV28	CASNEGARDDSPLHF	TGTGCCAGCAACGAAGGGGCTCGAGATGATTCACCCCTCCACTTT
few	-	TRBJ2-1	TRBV7-2	CASSLGWSVSYNEQFF	TGTGCCAGCAGCTTAGGTTGGTCCGTCTCCTACAATGAGCAGTTCTTC
-	-	TRBJ2-4	TRBV11-3	CASSLSGRTGALLAKNIQYF	TGTGCCAGCAGCTTGTCGGGGAGGACAGGAGCACTTCTAGCCAAAAACATTCAGTACTTC
-	TRBD2	TRBJ2-1	TRBV11-2	CASSLGRTSGSSYNEQFF	TGTGCCAGCAGCTTAGGTAGGACTAGCGGTAGCTCCTACAATGAGCAGTTCTTC
-	-	TRBJ2-7	TRBV11-2	CASSLVEGVEQYF	TGTGCCAGCAGCTTAGTGGAGGGGGTAGAGCAGTACTTC
few	-	TRBJ1-6	TRBV7-3	CASSLDRGNSPLHF	TGTGCCAGCAGCTTAGACCGGGGGAATTCACCCCTCCACTTT
-	-	TRBJ1-3	TRBV18	CASSQGIDSGNTIYF	TGTGCCAGCTCACAGGGGATAGACTCTGGAAACACCATATATTTT
-	TRBD1	TRBJ1-2	TRBV7-9	CASARGGQGDSGYTF	TGTGCCAGCGCCCGAGGGGGACAGGGTGATTCTGGCTACACCTTC
-	-	TRBJ2-5	TRBV2	CASQGPLGTQYF	TGTGCCAGTCAAGGCCCTCTAGGGACCCAGTACTTC